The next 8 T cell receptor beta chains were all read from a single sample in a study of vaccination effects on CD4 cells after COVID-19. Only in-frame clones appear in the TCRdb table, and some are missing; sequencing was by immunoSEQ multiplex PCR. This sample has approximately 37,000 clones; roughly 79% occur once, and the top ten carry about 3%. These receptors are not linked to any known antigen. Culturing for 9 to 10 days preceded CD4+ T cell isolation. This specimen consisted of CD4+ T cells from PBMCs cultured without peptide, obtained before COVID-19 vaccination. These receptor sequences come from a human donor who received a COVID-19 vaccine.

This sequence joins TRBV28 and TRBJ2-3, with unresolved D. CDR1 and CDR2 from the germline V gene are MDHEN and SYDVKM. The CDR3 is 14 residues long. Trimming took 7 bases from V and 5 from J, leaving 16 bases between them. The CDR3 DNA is TGTGCCAGCACCATTAACCACAAAGGAGATACGCAGTATTTT. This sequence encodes CASTINHKGDTQYF.

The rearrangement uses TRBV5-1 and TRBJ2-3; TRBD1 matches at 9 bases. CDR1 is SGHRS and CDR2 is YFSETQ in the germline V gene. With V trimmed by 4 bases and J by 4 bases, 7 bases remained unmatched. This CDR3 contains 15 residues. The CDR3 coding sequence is TGCGCCAGCAGCCGGACAGGGGATGGGGCAGATACGCAGTATTTT. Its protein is CASSRTGDGADTQYF.

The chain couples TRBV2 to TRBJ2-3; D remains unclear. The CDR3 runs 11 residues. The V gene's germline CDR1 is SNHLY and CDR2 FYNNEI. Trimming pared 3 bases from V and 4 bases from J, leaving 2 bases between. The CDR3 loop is CASSESDTQYF. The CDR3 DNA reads TGTGCCAGCAGTGAGTCAGATACGCAGTATTTT.

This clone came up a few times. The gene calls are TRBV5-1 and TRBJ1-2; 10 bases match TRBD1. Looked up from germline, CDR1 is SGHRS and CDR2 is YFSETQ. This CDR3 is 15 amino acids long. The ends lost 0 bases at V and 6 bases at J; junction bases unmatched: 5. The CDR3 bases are TGCGCCAGCAGCTTGGGACAGGGGGCCCACGATGGCTACACCTTC. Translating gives CASSLGQGAHDGYTF.

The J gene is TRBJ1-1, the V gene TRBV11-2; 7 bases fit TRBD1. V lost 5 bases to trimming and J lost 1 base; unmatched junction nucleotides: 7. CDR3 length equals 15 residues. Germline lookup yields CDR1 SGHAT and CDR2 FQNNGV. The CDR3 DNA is TGTGCCAGCAGCATCACAGGGGCCTCGAACACTGAAGCTTTCTTT. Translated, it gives CASSITGASNTEAFF.

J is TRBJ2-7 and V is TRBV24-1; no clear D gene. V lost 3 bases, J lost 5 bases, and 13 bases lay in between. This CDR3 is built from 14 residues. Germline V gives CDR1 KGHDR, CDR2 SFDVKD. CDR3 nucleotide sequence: TGTGCCACCAGTGATCCTAGTAGGGTCCACGAGCAGTACTTC. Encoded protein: CATSDPSRVHEQYF.

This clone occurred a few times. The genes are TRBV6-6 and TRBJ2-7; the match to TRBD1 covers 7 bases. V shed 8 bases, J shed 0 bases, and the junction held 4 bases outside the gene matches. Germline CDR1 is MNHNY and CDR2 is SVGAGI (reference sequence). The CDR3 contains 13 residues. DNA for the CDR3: TGTGCCAGCGGGACAGCAAACTCCTACGAGCAGTACTTC. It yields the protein CASGTANSYEQYF.

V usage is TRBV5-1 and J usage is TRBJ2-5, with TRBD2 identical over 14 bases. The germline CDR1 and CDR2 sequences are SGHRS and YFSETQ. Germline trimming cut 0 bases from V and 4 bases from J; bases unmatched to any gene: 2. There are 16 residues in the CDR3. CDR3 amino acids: CASSLGGLAGAETQYF. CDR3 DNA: TGCGCCAGCAGCTTGGGGGGACTAGCGGGAGCAGAGACCCAGTACTTC. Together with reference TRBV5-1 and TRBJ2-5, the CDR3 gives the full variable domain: KAGVTQTPRYLIKTRGQQVTLSCSPISGHRSVSWYQQTPGQGLQFLFEYFSETQRNKGNFPGRFSGRQFSNSRSEMNVSTLELGDSALYLCASSLGGLAGAETQYFGPGTRLLVL.